This T cell receptor (beta chain) was sequenced for a study of neurological immune-mediated disorders. Overall study results and limits: HTLV-1-associated myelopathy had the most TCR clonal expansion, while multiple sclerosis had the least, a level that fell below healthy controls.

This clonotype was counted many times. Antigen unknown. 2 million unsorted PBMCs were stored in RNAlater at -80 °C before RNA extraction. A 10-nucleotide random UMI tagged transcripts in template-switch 5'RACE cDNA synthesis. Over 170 million TCR-beta sequences from 15-18 subjects came from every sequencing run. TCRdb analysed the 5' RACE reads with MiXCR anew, one entry per CDR3 protein. Found here are 25,000 to 35,000 distinct CDR3 sequences, roughly 12% of them singletons; the top ten hold approximately 7.8%. Sample: PBMCs. The receptor's source is a man between 60 and 75 years old in good health.

The CDR3 DNA is TGCGCCAGCAGCCCGACAGGGGATGGCTACACCTTC. Its translation is CASSPTGDGYTF. The chain is built from TRBV4-1 and TRBJ1-2, with TRBD1 identical over 8 bases. After removal of 4 bases from V and 6 bases from J, the junction contained 1 base not matched to a gene. Germline loops: CDR1 MGHRA, CDR2 YSYEKL. CDR3 length: 12 amino acids.